This T cell receptor beta chain was identified in a study of cytomegalovirus exposure and HLA in healthy donors. Study-wide results and caveats: Roughly uniform sequencing depth across donors was assumed, possibly incorrectly.

Researchers ran the PCR with 60 Vbeta and 13 Jbeta primers. Assay used: immunoSEQ multiplex PCR; TCRdb lists only in-frame clones, some missing. The sample records over 150,000 clones, around 82% being singletons. The CDR3 has 15 residues. With V trimmed by 5 bases and J by 6 bases, 5 bases remained unmatched. Germline values: CDR1 LNHNV, CDR2 YYDKDF (reference sequence). Turning to this clone: Its antigen is unidentified.

Sequenced input: PBMCs. The chain couples TRBV15 to TRBJ2-1; the match to TRBD2 covers 12 bases. This clonotype was obtained from a boy aged 2-9 years in good health and CMV-seronegative. CDR3 sequence: CATSRRLAGVNEQFF. CDR3 in DNA: TGTGCCACCAGCCGACGACTAGCGGGAGTCAATGAGCAGTTCTTC. The full variable domain, in which reference TRBV15 and TRBJ2-1 provide the parts outside the CDR3, is DAMVIQNPRYQVTQFGKPVTLSCSQTLNHNVMYWYQQKSSQAPKLLFHYYDKDFNNEADTPDNFQSRRPNTSFCFLDIRSPGLGDTAMYLCATSRRLAGVNEQFFGPGTRLTVL.